The source of this T cell receptor (beta chain) is a study of cytomegalovirus exposure and HLA in healthy donors (dated by TCRdb to the late 2010s). Broadly, across the study: An earlier analysis of roughly 500 of the donors reported about 250 Gb of sequence data and some 120 million unique TCR beta sequences from 150 million to 200 million T cells. A later genetic analysis took genome-wide SNP genotypes for about 55% of the 666 donors and used that subset as a discovery cohort. Of the roughly 400 genotyped donors, roughly 80% were placed in the genetic ancestry cluster associated with self-reported Caucasian donors. In addition to the first cohort of 666 subjects, a separate validation cohort of approximately 110 different subjects was used. The number of donors typed differed by locus, with about 629-640 for A, B, C, DRB1 and DQB1, roughly 520 for DQA1, nearly 610 for DPA1, and some 440 for DPB1. Donor age, sex, ethnicity and CMV serostatus were compiled together with the repertoire data. An early release covering 550 to 700 HLA-typed donors comprised about 300 gigabases of sequencing data and tens of millions of unique TCR sequences. An earlier analysis of 587 of the donors used high-throughput TCR beta sequencing to judge whether each TCR beta V gene segment behaved as functional or pseudogenic. High-throughput TCR immunosequencing, statistical association of individual TCRs with disease status, and machine learning were combined to predict cytomegalovirus infection status. Among about 390 genotyped donors of the cohort, an average of around 240,000 unique TCR beta nucleotide sequences were sequenced per donor, 15% to 20% of them non-productive. In a later analysis, previously published TCR beta repertoires from about 670 donors were re-analyzed and high-resolution HLA genotyping was added so that TCR occurrence patterns could be studied. The study aimed to test whether cataloging public T cell receptors could reveal signatures of past pathogen exposure. Because of strong linkage in the cohort, four or five DR-DQ haplotypes were treated as single units for association and clustering. Class I and class II HLA loci were covered by the typing at four-digit resolution. The later analysis used no new phenotypic data to find candidate immune exposures, relying instead on TCR beta sequences and their occurrence across donors. The T cell repertoires of 666 subjects were profiled by immunosequencing and related to cytomegalovirus serostatus. All discovery cohort repertoires had been generated on a single sequencing platform.

Paper-wide results and their limitations: A group of highly shared sequence variants was considered likely to be a technical artifact of the sequencing pipeline. When HLA alleles, especially DR and DQ, strongly co-occurred, TCR associations were difficult to assign to individual alleles. CMV serostatus was the only immune exposure information available for the cohort. In vitro tests confirmed that a few of the cytomegalovirus-associated TCR beta chains recognize cytomegalovirus antigens. In both the original and validation cohorts, the classifier was reported to diagnose cytomegalovirus status with high specificity and sensitivity. In a later analysis, around 17,000 TCR beta sequences were associated with specific HLA alleles at a false discovery rate of 0.05. Because counts were too low, 15 to 20 rarely observed V segments, including chromosome 9 orphons, were left out of the earlier analysis of 587 of the donors. A later genetic analysis associated a missense DCLRE1C variant with V-gene and J-gene trimming of TCR beta chains, and an independent cohort replicated the association. Because HLA typing was missing for some donors at each locus, association tests included only the typed subset. In a later genetic analysis, fewer N-insertions in productive TCRs were reported among donors in an Asian-associated ancestry cluster than the roughly 700-donor mean. An earlier analysis of approximately 530 of the donors showed that most TCR beta V segments appeared in productive rearrangements either about 90% or about 30% of the time, which broadly matched IMGT annotations. Some IMGT-functional V segments, including TRBV6-2 and TRBV6-3, could not be distinguished by the 87-base-pair reads and were therefore excluded. The study gave a list of about 150 TCR beta chains associated with cytomegalovirus. Most CMV-associated TCR beta chains appeared to be HLA-restricted in a later analysis, and the HLA associations seemed to be driven largely by CMV exposure. Linkage disequilibrium might explain the correlated functional status among segregating V segments, but an unknown experimental factor could not be ruled out. In a later analysis, the rate of TCR association differed among HLA loci, with DRB1 alleles having the most associated TCRs and HLA-C alleles having the fewest. Several of the top co-occurrence clusters appeared to be linked to parvovirus B19, influenza, CMV and Epstein-Barr virus, according to a later analysis. Sequencing depth was assumed to be roughly uniform across donors in the presence/absence analyses, though that assumption may not hold. A further reported finding was that TCR beta sequences accurately predicted the HLA-A and HLA-B alleles for most subjects in the first cohort. A later analysis found that HLA-associated TCR beta chains were more clonally expanded and had lower generation probabilities than equally common non-associated chains. According to the authors, the approach could potentially be generalized to other disease states and immunological phenotypes. Most TCR sequences were seen in very few donors, while some public TCRs were found in many individuals. In this cohort, only TCR beta chains were sequenced, and detectable features were limited by the absence of alpha or paired-chain data.

The cohort consisted of approximately 670 healthy bone marrow donors. At the time of sampling, all cohort members were nominally healthy, though unrecorded immune exposures were likely present. The donor tested CMV seronegative, placing the donor among the approximately 400 seronegative members of the cohort. A peripheral blood sample was collected from each donor, and TCR beta sequencing was performed on peripheral blood mononuclear cells. The Qiagen DNeasy Blood Extraction Kit was used to extract genomic DNA from the blood cell samples. Library creation used the immunoSEQ multiplex PCR assay. The multiplex PCR relied on a mix of 60 forward primers for TCR Vbeta segments and 13 reverse primers for TCR Jbeta segments. The CDR3 region of rearranged TCR beta genes was amplified from genomic DNA with a multiplex PCR assay. The amplified TCR beta libraries were sequenced on the Illumina HiSeq System as 87-base-pair reads. The authors processed their data as follows. A later analysis tallied 80 million to 95 million unique TCR beta chains across the 666 repertoires, and some 12 million of those chains were shared by two or more donors. Raw reads were error-corrected and collapsed into unique sequences by a nearest-neighbor algorithm in which closely related sequences were merged to remove PCR and sequencing errors. To assign V, D and J gene segments, CDR3 sequences were aligned to IMGT reference sequences. For a sequence to be retained, at least a six-nucleotide match to both a V gene segment and a J gene segment was required. A rearrangement was called productive if the CDR3 had no stop codons and remained in frame with V and J, and every other rearrangement was called non-productive. CDR3 was defined according to IMGT convention as the region running from the second conserved V-encoded cysteine to the conserved J-encoded phenylalanine. In an earlier analysis of around 640 of the donors, sequences lacking an unambiguous match to a single V gene segment were excluded. An earlier analysis of 500 to 600 of the donors classified V segments as functional when productive rearrangements were above 56.7% and as segregating when the standard deviation between donors was above 5%. A statistical classification framework was developed to diagnose cytomegalovirus status using the catalog of TCR beta chain sequences. In a later analysis, TCR nucleotide sequences were compared against IMGT/GENE-DB human TR gene sequences so that V and J genes could be assigned. The TCRdist pipeline was used in a later analysis to assign CDR3 sequences and most-parsimonious VDJ recombination scenarios. A later analysis defined each TCR beta chain by its CDR3 amino acid sequence plus V-gene family, and excluded reads lacking a unique V-gene family. To address suspected cross-contamination and a sequencing artifact, a later analysis removed around 600 highly shared, low-generation-probability nucleotide sequences. A later analysis calculated a clonal expansion index for each public chain from normalized within-repertoire ranks of inferred template counts. A later analysis computed generation probabilities with a VDJ recombination model fitted to out-of-frame rearrangements, and checked the results against IGoR. A later analysis scored TCR-TCR, TCR-HLA and TCR-CMV co-occurrence with hypergeometric tests, applying a repertoire-size bias correction to TCR pairs. False discovery rates were estimated in a later analysis by permuting HLA or CMV assignments 20 times. In a later analysis, co-occurring TCRs were grouped with DBSCAN, and TCRdist sequence similarity was added when clustering was performed within HLA-allele-positive subsets. Repertoires with fewer than 30,000 or more than 120,000 public chains, plus five repertoires with anomalous nucleotide sharing, were excluded from co-occurrence clustering. In TCRdb, the immuneACCESS table is reduced to in-frame sequences with V and J assigned. These tables do not hold every clone; where another copy was compared, an unresolved V gene accounts for under half, and the others remain unexplained. Clonal size and the V and J genes are those of that table, whereas D and trimming came from the DNA. The table for this sample lists about 100,000 clones; about 80% of them were counted only once. Of the sample, about 7.9% is held by the ten largest clones.

A note on this clone: No antigen is known for it. Base qualities are missing; no much larger clone stands one base away.

V is clipped by 1 base and J by 3 bases, and the sequence between their germline boundaries is 10 bases long. The CDR3 runs 14 amino acids, cysteine and phenylalanine included. The sequence is cut down to CDR3 DNA, 42 bases in frame from base 1. CDR1 SGHRS and CDR2 YFSETQ were looked up in the germline V gene. This sequence was found in a man aged 25 to 40 in good health and CMV-seronegative. Sequenced sample: PBMCs. The chain couples TRBV5-1 to TRBJ2-5; tentative D gene TRBD1, with 6 bases matching. CDR3 sequence: CASSLQDREETQYF. The DNA sequence is given as TGCGCCAGCAGCTTGCAGGACAGAGAAGAGACCCAGTACTTC.